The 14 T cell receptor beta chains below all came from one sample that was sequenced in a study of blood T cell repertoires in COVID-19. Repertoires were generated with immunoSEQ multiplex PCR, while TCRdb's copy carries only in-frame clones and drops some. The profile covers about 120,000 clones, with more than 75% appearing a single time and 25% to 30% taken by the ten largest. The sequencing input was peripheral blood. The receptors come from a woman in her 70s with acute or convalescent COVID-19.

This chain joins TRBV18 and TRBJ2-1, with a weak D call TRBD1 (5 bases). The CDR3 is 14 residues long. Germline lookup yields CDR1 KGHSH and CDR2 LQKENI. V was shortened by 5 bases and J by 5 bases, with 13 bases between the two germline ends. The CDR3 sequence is CASSTTVHNNEQFF. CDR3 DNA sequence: TGTGCCAGCTCAACGACAGTTCATAACAATGAGCAGTTCTTC.

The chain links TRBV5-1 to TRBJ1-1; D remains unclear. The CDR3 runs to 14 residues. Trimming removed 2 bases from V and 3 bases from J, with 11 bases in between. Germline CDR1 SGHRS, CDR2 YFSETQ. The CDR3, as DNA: TGCGCCAGCAGCTTATGGTCTGGAGACACTGAAGCTTTCTTT. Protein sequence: CASSLWSGDTEAFF.

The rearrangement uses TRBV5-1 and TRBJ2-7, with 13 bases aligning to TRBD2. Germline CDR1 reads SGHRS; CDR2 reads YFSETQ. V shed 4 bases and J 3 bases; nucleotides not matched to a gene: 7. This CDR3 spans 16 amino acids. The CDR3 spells CASSAGTSGVRYEQYF. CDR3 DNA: TGCGCCAGCAGCGCCGGGACTAGCGGGGTACGCTACGAGCAGTACTTC.

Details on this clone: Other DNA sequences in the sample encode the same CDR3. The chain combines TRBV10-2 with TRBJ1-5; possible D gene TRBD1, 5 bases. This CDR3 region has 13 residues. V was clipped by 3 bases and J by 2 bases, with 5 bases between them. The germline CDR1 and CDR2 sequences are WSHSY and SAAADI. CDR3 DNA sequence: TGCGCCAGCAGTGAACAGGGCAATCAGCCCCAGCATTTT. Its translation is CASSEQGNQPQHF.

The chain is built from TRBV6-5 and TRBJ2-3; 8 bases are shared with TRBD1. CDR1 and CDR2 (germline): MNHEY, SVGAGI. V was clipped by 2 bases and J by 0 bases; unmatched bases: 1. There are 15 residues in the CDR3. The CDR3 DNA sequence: TGTGCCAGCAGTTACGGACAGGGAAGCACAGATACGCAGTATTTT. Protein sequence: CASSYGQGSTDTQYF.

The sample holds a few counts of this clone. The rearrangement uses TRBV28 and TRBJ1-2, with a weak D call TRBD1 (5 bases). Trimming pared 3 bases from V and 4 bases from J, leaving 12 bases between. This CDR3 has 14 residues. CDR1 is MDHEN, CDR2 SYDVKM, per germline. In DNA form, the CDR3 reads TGTGCCAGCAGTTTCCCCTGGGGGGGCTATGGCTACACCTTC. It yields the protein CASSFPWGGYGYTF.

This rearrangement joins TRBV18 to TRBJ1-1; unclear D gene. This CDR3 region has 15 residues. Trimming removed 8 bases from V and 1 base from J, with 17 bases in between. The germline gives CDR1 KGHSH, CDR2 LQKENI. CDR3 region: CASVRETEENTEAFF. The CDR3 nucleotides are TGTGCCAGCGTCCGAGAGACCGAGGAGAACACTGAAGCTTTCTTT.

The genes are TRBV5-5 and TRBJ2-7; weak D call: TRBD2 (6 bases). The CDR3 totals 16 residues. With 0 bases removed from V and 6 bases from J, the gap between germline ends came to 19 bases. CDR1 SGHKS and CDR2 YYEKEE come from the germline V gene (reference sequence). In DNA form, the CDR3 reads TGTGCCAGCAGCTTGGTACCGGCGGGGCCTACGGGCGAGCAGTACTTC. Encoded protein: CASSLVPAGPTGEQYF.

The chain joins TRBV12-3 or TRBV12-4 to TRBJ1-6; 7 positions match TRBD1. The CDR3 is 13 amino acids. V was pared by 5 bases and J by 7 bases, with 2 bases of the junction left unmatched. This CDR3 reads CASSRQGNSPLHF. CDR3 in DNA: TGTGCCAGCAGTCGACAGGGCAATTCACCCCTCCACTTT.

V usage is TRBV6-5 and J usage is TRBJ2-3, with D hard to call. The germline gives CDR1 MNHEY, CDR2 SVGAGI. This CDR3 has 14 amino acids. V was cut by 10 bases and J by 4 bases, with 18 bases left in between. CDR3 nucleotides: TGTGCCACCCTGGGTAGCTATTGGGCAGATACGCAGTATTTT. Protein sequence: CATLGSYWADTQYF.

CDR3 bases: TGTGCTAGTGTTCTTCAGAGGGGGAACAATGAGCAGTTCTTC. Amino acid sequence: CASVLQRGNNEQFF. The rearrangement joins TRBV12-5 to TRBJ2-1; a weak D match, TRBD1 (6 bases). The CDR3 runs to 14 residues. V was shortened by 7 bases and J by 5 bases, with 15 bases between the two germline ends. The germline CDR1 and CDR2 sequences are LGHNT and FRNRAP. Combining the CDR3 with reference TRBV12-5 and TRBJ2-1 gives the whole variable domain DARVTQTPRHKVTEMGQEVTMRCQPILGHNTVFWYRQTMMQGLELLAYFRNRAPLDDSGMPKDRFSAEMPDATLATLKIQPSEPRDSAVYFCASVLQRGNNEQFFGPGTRLTVL.

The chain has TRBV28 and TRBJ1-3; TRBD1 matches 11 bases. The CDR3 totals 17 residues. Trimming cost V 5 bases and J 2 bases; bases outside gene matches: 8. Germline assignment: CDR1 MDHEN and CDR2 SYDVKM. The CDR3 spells CASSPYRTGGAGNTIYF. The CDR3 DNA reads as TGTGCCAGCAGTCCATATCGGACAGGGGGCGCTGGAAACACCATATATTTT.

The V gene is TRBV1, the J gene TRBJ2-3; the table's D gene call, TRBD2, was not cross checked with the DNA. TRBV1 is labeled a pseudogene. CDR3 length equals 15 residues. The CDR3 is CTSSPRGGATDTQYF. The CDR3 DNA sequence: TGCACCAGCAGCCCTAGAGGGGGGGCCACAGATACGCAGTATTTT.

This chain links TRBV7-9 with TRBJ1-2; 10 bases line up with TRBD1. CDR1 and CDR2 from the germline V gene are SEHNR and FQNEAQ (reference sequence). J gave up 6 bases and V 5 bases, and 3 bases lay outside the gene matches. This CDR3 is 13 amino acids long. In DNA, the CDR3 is TGTGCCAGCAGCACAGGACAGGGGGATGGCTACACCTTC. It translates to CASSTGQGDGYTF.